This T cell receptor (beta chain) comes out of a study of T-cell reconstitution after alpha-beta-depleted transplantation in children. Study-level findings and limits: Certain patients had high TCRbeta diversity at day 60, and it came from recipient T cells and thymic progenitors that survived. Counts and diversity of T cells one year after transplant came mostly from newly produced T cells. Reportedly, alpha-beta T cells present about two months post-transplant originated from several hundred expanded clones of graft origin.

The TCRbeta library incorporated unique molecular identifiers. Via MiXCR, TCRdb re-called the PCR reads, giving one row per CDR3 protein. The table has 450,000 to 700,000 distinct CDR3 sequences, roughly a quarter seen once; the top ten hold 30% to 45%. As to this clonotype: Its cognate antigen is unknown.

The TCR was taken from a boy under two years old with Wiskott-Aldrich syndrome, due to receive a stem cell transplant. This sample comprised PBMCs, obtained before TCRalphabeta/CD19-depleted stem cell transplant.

CDR3 region: CASSLGTGRPPLHF. The CDR3 region has the DNA TGTGCCAGCAGTTTAGGGACAGGGAGGCCACCCCTCCACTTT. The chain couples TRBV12-3 or TRBV12-4 to TRBJ1-6, with 8 positions matching TRBD1. The CDR3 totals 14 residues. Trimming cost V 1 base and J 11 bases; bases outside gene matches: 4.